The rows below give T cell receptor beta chains drawn from one sample of a study of blood T cell repertoires in COVID-19. Sequenced by immunoSEQ multiplex PCR; TCRdb stores in-frame clones only, minus some. The sample contains about 300,000 clones, about 89% of which appear only once. Specimen: peripheral blood. The receptors shown here come from a woman aged 25-40 years with COVID-19, enrolled during active disease. The CDR3 runs from the conserved cysteine through the conserved F or W. D genes are given only for firm matches. Expanded clones get a size class; other rows say once, few or many, or leave the size out.

D: TRBD2; J: TRBJ2-7; size: .; length: 15; V: TRBV6-6; CDR3: CASRGTSGSSYEQYF; DNA: TGTGCCAGCAGGGGGACTAGCGGGAGCTCCTACGAGCAGTACTTC
D: .; J: TRBJ2-1; size: .; length: 12; V: TRBV5-1; CDR3: CASSALDNEQFF; DNA: TGCGCCAGCAGCGCCCTAGACAATGAGCAGTTCTTC
D: .; J: TRBJ2-5; size: .; length: 13; V: TRBV28; CDR3: CASRSTGLETQYF; DNA: TGTGCCAGCAGGTCAACAGGGTTGGAGACCCAGTACTTC
D: .; J: TRBJ1-1; size: .; length: 14; V: TRBV10-3; CDR3: CAISQQGPNTEAFF; DNA: TGTGCCATCAGCCAACAGGGACCGAACACTGAAGCTTTCTTT
D: .; J: TRBJ1-1; size: .; length: 16; V: TRBV11-2; CDR3: CASSTRNPGDRGGAFF; DNA: TGTGCCAGCAGCACGAGAAATCCGGGGGACCGGGGTGGAGCTTTCTTT
D: .; J: TRBJ1-1; size: .; length: 14; V: TRBV6-4; CDR3: CASSAGGSSGEAFF; DNA: TGTGCCAGCAGTGCGGGGGGGAGTAGTGGTGAAGCTTTCTTT
D: .; J: TRBJ1-1; size: .; length: 13; V: TRBV10-1; CDR3: CASSRDMNTEAFF; DNA: TGCGCCAGCAGCCGGGACATGAACACTGAAGCTTTCTTT
D: TRBD1; J: TRBJ1-1; size: once; length: 14; V: TRBV7-9; CDR3: CASSPGGMNTEAFF; DNA: TGTGCCAGCAGCCCAGGGGGCATGAACACTGAAGCTTTCTTT
D: TRBD1; J: TRBJ2-3; size: once; length: 16; V: TRBV6-2/TRBV6-3; CDR3: CASSYGSGQVADTQYF; DNA: TGTGCCAGCAGTTACGGCTCGGGACAGGTGGCAGATACGCAGTATTTT
D: TRBD2; J: TRBJ2-3; size: once; length: 14; V: TRBV30; CDR3: CAWSVGSGTNTQYF; DNA: TGTGCCTGGAGTGTGGGTAGCGGGACAAATACGCAGTATTTT
D: TRBD2; J: TRBJ2-3; size: once; length: 16; V: TRBV4-2; CDR3: CASSQGLAGGADTQYF; DNA: TGTGCCAGCAGCCAAGGTCTAGCGGGAGGGGCAGATACGCAGTATTTT
D: TRBD2; J: TRBJ2-7; size: .; length: 14; V: TRBV28; CDR3: CASSPGRRTYEQYF; DNA: TGTGCCAGCAGTCCCGGGAGGAGGACCTACGAGCAGTACTTC
D: TRBD2; J: TRBJ2-5; size: .; length: 17; V: TRBV2; CDR3: CASSEARAGGARETQYF; DNA: TGTGCCAGCAGTGAAGCGCGAGCGGGAGGGGCACGAGAGACCCAGTACTTC
D: .; J: TRBJ2-1; size: .; length: 14; V: TRBV9; CDR3: CASSAGSRSGEQFF; DNA: TGTGCCAGCAGCGCCGGATCTAGATCGGGAGAGCAGTTCTTC
D: .; J: TRBJ2-7; size: .; length: 14; V: TRBV30; CDR3: CAWSVTRAQGEQYF; DNA: TGTGCCTGGAGTGTAACCAGGGCGCAGGGCGAGCAGTACTTC
D: TRBD2; J: TRBJ2-1; size: .; length: 14; V: TRBV30; CDR3: CAWNIAGNYNEQFF; DNA: TGTGCCTGGAACATAGCGGGAAACTACAATGAGCAGTTCTTC
D: .; J: TRBJ1-3; size: .; length: 13; V: TRBV6-5; CDR3: CASSWDKGNTIYF; DNA: TGTGCCAGCAGTTGGGACAAGGGAAACACCATATATTTT
D: .; J: TRBJ2-5; size: .; length: 9; V: TRBV10-1; CDR3: CASYETQYF; DNA: TGCGCCAGCTATGAGACCCAGTACTTC
D: TRBD1; J: TRBJ1-1; size: .; length: 16; V: TRBV14; CDR3: CASSQEVKGAGAEAFF; DNA: TGTGCCAGCAGCCAAGAAGTCAAGGGGGCAGGGGCTGAAGCTTTCTTT
D: .; J: TRBJ1-4; size: .; length: 12; V: TRBV30; CDR3: CAWTRNNEKLFF; DNA: TGTGCCTGGACCCGTAATAATGAAAAACTGTTTTTT
D: TRBD1; J: TRBJ1-1; size: .; length: 14; V: TRBV7-8; CDR3: CASSLPTGHTEAFF; DNA: TGTGCCAGCAGCTTACCGACAGGGCACACTGAAGCTTTCTTT
D: .; J: TRBJ1-6; size: .; length: 14; V: TRBV30; CDR3: CAWRYTVYNSPLHF; DNA: TGTGCCTGGAGATATACAGTCTATAATTCACCCCTCCACTTT
D: .; J: TRBJ1-1; size: .; length: 11; V: TRBV12-3/TRBV12-4; CDR3: CASSRDTEAFF; DNA: TGTGCCAGCAGTCGAGACACTGAAGCTTTCTTT
D: .; J: TRBJ1-3; size: .; length: 14; V: TRBV18; CDR3: CASSSRGSGNTIYF; DNA: TGTGCCAGCTCATCCAGAGGATCTGGAAACACCATATATTTT
D: TRBD1; J: TRBJ1-2; size: .; length: 13; V: TRBV29-1; CDR3: CSVEMTGTYGYTF; DNA: TGCAGCGTTGAAATGACAGGGACCTATGGCTACACCTTC
D: TRBD1; J: TRBJ2-2; size: .; length: 15; V: TRBV18; CDR3: CASPPGTGQHGELFF; DNA: TGTGCCAGCCCACCCGGGACAGGGCAACACGGGGAGCTGTTTTTT
D: TRBD1; J: TRBJ1-4; size: once; length: 14; V: TRBV19; CDR3: CASSIRGLGEKLFF; DNA: TGTGCCAGTAGTATAAGGGGGCTTGGGGAAAAACTGTTTTTT
D: .; J: TRBJ1-4; size: .; length: 15; V: TRBV19; CDR3: CASSIVAATNEKLFF; DNA: TGTGCCAGTAGTATAGTAGCAGCTACTAATGAAAAACTGTTTTTT
D: TRBD2; J: TRBJ2-1; size: .; length: 17; V: TRBV5-1; CDR3: CASSLVVAGGSYNEQFF; DNA: TGCGCCAGCAGCTTGGTGGTAGCGGGAGGGTCCTACAATGAGCAGTTCTTC
D: .; J: TRBJ2-3; size: medium-sized; length: 16; V: TRBV30; CDR3: CAWSVHPGQGKDTQYF; DNA: TGTGCCTGGAGTGTACACCCCGGCCAGGGAAAAGATACGCAGTATTTT
D: .; J: TRBJ2-1; size: .; length: 15; V: TRBV28; CDR3: CASSRDRSSYNEQFF; DNA: TGTGCCAGCAGTAGAGACAGAAGCTCCTACAATGAGCAGTTCTTC
D: TRBD1; J: TRBJ2-7; size: .; length: 15; V: TRBV10-3; CDR3: CATLSRDRDESEQYF; DNA: TGTGCCACTTTGTCCCGGGACAGGGACGAGAGCGAGCAGTACTTC
D: TRBD1; J: TRBJ2-7; size: .; length: 16; V: TRBV9; CDR3: CASSVASGQGPYEQYF; DNA: TGTGCCAGCAGCGTAGCCTCCGGACAGGGTCCCTACGAGCAGTACTTC
D: TRBD2; J: TRBJ2-3; size: .; length: 15; V: TRBV19; CDR3: CASSILAEHTDTQYF; DNA: TGTGCCAGTAGTATACTAGCGGAACACACAGATACGCAGTATTTT
D: TRBD2; J: TRBJ2-2; size: once; length: 18; V: TRBV9; CDR3: CASSVELIPAGGVGELFF; DNA: TGTGCCAGCAGCGTAGAACTTATTCCAGCGGGAGGCGTCGGGGAGCTGTTTTTT
D: .; J: TRBJ2-3; size: .; length: 14; V: TRBV27; CDR3: CASSFGVSTDTQYF; DNA: TGTGCCAGCAGTTTCGGGGTTAGCACAGATACGCAGTATTTT
D: .; J: TRBJ1-2; size: .; length: 15; V: TRBV6-5; CDR3: CASSYDRQAHYGYTF; DNA: TGTGCCAGCAGTTACGATCGACAGGCCCACTATGGCTACACCTTC
D: TRBD1; J: TRBJ2-1; size: once; length: 17; V: TRBV5-1; CDR3: CASSNRNRGRGFNEQFF; DNA: TGCGCCAGTTCCAACCGAAATAGGGGGCGAGGATTCAATGAGCAGTTCTTC
D: TRBD2; J: TRBJ2-2; size: once; length: 16; V: TRBV3-1/TRBV3-2; CDR3: CASSLAGGPRTGELFF; DNA: TGTGCCAGCAGCCTAGCGGGAGGGCCGAGGACCGGGGAGCTGTTTTTT
D: TRBD1; J: TRBJ1-4; size: .; length: 17; V: TRBV7-9; CDR3: CASSDPPGQGGREKLFF; DNA: TGTGCCAGCAGCGACCCCCCGGGACAGGGGGGAAGAGAAAAACTGTTTTTT
D: TRBD1; J: TRBJ1-1; size: .; length: 15; V: TRBV6-5; CDR3: CASSTRQGAHTEAFF; DNA: TGTGCCAGCAGTACCAGACAGGGGGCACACACTGAAGCTTTCTTT
D: TRBD2; J: TRBJ2-1; size: .; length: 15; V: TRBV7-2; CDR3: CASSSRLAGEYEQFF; DNA: TGTGCCAGCAGCTCACGACTAGCGGGAGAGTATGAGCAGTTCTTC
D: TRBD1; J: TRBJ1-6; size: .; length: 15; V: TRBV6-5; CDR3: CASRRQGARNSPLHF; DNA: TGTGCCAGCAGGAGACAGGGGGCGCGAAATTCACCCCTCCACTTT
D: .; J: TRBJ2-3; size: .; length: 15; V: TRBV7-2; CDR3: CASSLETRHTDTQYF; DNA: TGTGCCAGCAGCTTAGAGACCAGGCACACAGATACGCAGTATTTT
D: TRBD1; J: TRBJ1-6; size: .; length: 14; V: TRBV5-4; CDR3: CASTWDRGNSPLHF; DNA: TGTGCCAGCACATGGGACAGGGGCAATTCACCCCTCCACTTT
D: .; J: TRBJ1-3; size: once; length: 15; V: TRBV5-1; CDR3: CASSFTVGSGNTIYF; DNA: TGCGCCAGCAGCTTTACTGTGGGCAGTGGAAACACCATATATTTT
D: .; J: TRBJ1-1; size: .; length: 12; V: TRBV9; CDR3: CASSVGGGEAFF; DNA: TGTGCCAGCAGCGTAGGGGGAGGGGAAGCTTTCTTT
D: TRBD1; J: TRBJ1-4; size: .; length: 14; V: TRBV2; CDR3: CASTSQGKREKLFF; DNA: TGTGCCAGCACTTCACAGGGGAAACGGGAAAAACTGTTTTTT
D: TRBD1; J: TRBJ1-1; size: .; length: 16; V: TRBV27; CDR3: CASSRGGQATNTEAFF; DNA: TGTGCCAGCAGCCGGGGAGGACAGGCGACGAACACTGAAGCTTTCTTT
D: .; J: TRBJ2-6; size: .; length: 17; V: TRBV5-4; CDR3: CASSINTVLSGANVLTF; DNA: TGTGCCAGCAGCATAAATACCGTACTCTCTGGGGCCAACGTCCTGACTTTC